This record covers a single TCR beta chain. The data are from a study of blood T cell repertoires in COVID-19. Study-level information: The analysed material was cDNA or gDNA that came from T cells, B-cell-depleted T cells, or PBMCs.

Some clones are missing from TCRdb's copy, which holds only in-frame ones; the method was immunoSEQ multiplex PCR. This table holds 250,000 to 300,000 clones, less than 90% found once. This CDR3 comprises 12 residues. Trimming shortened V by 6 bases and J by 3 bases, and 9 bases separated the two germline ends. Germline V lookup: CDR1 MNHEY, CDR2 SMNVEV (reference sequence). Sequenced: peripheral blood. The sequence derives from a woman in her seventies with COVID-19, enrolled during active disease. The chain links TRBV27 to TRBJ2-7; D might be TRBD1 (5 bases). In DNA, the CDR3 is TGTGCCAGCAGCCGTACAGGCTACGAGCAGTACTTC. Protein: CASSRTGYEQYF.